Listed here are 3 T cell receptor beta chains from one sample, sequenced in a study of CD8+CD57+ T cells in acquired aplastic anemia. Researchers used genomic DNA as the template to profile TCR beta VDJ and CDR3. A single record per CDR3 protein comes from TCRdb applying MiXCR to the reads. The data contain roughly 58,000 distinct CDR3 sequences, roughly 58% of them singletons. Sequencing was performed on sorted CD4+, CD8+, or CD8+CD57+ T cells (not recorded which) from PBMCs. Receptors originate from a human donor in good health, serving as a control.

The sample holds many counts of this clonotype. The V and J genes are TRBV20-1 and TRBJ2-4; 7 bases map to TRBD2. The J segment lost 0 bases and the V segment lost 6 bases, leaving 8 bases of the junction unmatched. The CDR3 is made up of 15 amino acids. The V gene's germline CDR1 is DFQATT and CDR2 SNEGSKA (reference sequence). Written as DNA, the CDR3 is TGCAGTGCCTGGCATAGCGGGCTAGCCAAAAACATTCAGTACTTC. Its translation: CSAWHSGLAKNIQYF.

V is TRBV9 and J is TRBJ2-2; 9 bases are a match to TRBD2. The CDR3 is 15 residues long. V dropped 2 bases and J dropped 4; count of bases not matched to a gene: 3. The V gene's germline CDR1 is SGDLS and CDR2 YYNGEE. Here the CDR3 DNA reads TGTGCCAGCAGCGTCCAGCGGGAGGTCACCGGGGAGCTGTTTTTT. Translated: CASSVQREVTGELFF.

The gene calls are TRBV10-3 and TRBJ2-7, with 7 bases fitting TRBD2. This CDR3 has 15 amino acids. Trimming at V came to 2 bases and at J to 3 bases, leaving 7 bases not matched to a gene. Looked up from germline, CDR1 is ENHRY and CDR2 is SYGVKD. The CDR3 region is CAISEAPAGDYEQYF. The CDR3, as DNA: TGTGCCATCAGTGAGGCTCCGGCGGGGGACTACGAGCAGTACTTC.